Listed below are T cell receptor beta chains from one sample, sequenced in a study of blood T cell repertoires in COVID-19. TCRdb's table, derived via immunoSEQ multiplex PCR, lists solely in-frame clones and lacks some. The data show under 13,000 clones, approximately 90% seen once. Material: peripheral blood. The receptors come from a man aged 25 to 45 with active or convalescent COVID-19. The CDR3 runs from the conserved cysteine through the conserved F or W. The D gene is left open where the match is weak. Rows give clone size only sometimes, using once, few, many, or a class for an expanded clone.

J gene: TRBJ2-2; D gene: TRBD1; V gene: TRBV7-3; clone size: NA; CDR3 DNA: TGTGCCAGCAGCTCTACAGGGGGCTACGGGGAGCTGTTTTTT; CDR3 protein: CASSSTGGYGELFF
J gene: TRBJ1-1; D gene: NA; V gene: TRBV30; clone size: NA; CDR3 DNA: TGTGCCTGGATGAGGGTAGCGAACACTGAAGCTTTCTTT; CDR3 protein: CAWMRVANTEAFF
J gene: TRBJ1-1; D gene: TRBD1; V gene: TRBV7-2; clone size: NA; CDR3 DNA: TGTGCCAGCAGCTTAGCGGGACAGGGCACTGAAGCTTTCTTT; CDR3 protein: CASSLAGQGTEAFF
J gene: TRBJ2-7; D gene: TRBD1; V gene: TRBV12-5; clone size: NA; CDR3 DNA: TGTGCTAGTGGTTTGGTCCCCGGGACAGGGTTGTTCGAGCAGTACTTC; CDR3 protein: CASGLVPGTGLFEQYF
J gene: TRBJ1-1; D gene: TRBD1; V gene: TRBV27; clone size: NA; CDR3 DNA: TGTGCCAGCAGTTTATCTCCACGACAGGGAGAGTTCTTT; CDR3 protein: CASSLSPRQGEFF
J gene: TRBJ1-6; D gene: TRBD1; V gene: TRBV11-2; clone size: NA; CDR3 DNA: TGTGCCAGCAGCTTAGATCAGGGGGCGCGATCACCCCTCCACTTT; CDR3 protein: CASSLDQGARSPLHF
J gene: TRBJ2-1; D gene: NA; V gene: TRBV6-5; clone size: NA; CDR3 DNA: TGTGCCAGCATGGAGGAGGGAATTAGAAATGAGCAGTTCTTC; CDR3 protein: CASMEEGIRNEQFF
J gene: TRBJ1-2; D gene: NA; V gene: TRBV2; clone size: NA; CDR3 DNA: TGTGCCAGCAGGGCAGACACCTATGGCTACACCTTC; CDR3 protein: CASRADTYGYTF
J gene: TRBJ2-1; D gene: TRBD2; V gene: TRBV4-1; clone size: NA; CDR3 DNA: TGCGCCAGCAGCCAAGAGAATTGGGGGGGGTTCTACAATGAGCAGTTCTTC; CDR3 protein: CASSQENWGGFYNEQFF
J gene: TRBJ2-1; D gene: NA; V gene: TRBV12-5; clone size: large; CDR3 DNA: TGTGCTAGTGCCCCCGGGGGTAGCTCCTACAATGAGCAGTTCTTC; CDR3 protein: CASAPGGSSYNEQFF
J gene: TRBJ2-3; D gene: NA; V gene: TRBV3-1/TRBV3-2; clone size: once; CDR3 DNA: TGTGCCAGCAGCCAAGGTCATAGCTCAGATACGCAGTATTTT; CDR3 protein: CASSQGHSSDTQYF